This T cell receptor beta chain comes out of a study of cytomegalovirus exposure and HLA in healthy donors. Study results and limitations: Per a prior analysis, the majority of TCR beta V segments were productive roughly 87% or roughly 30% of the time.

The CDR3 runs 15 residues. CDR1 is SGHAT and CDR2 is FQNNGV in the germline V gene. Trimming took 3 bases from V and 4 from J, leaving 15 bases between them. Researchers ran the PCR with 60 Vbeta and 13 Jbeta primers. TCRdb's table, derived via immunoSEQ multiplex PCR, lists solely in-frame clones and lacks some. With around 140,000 clones in the sample, the ten largest clones hold roughly 1.7%. Comments on this clone: What it binds is not known.

The specimen was PBMCs. This chain joins TRBV11-2 and TRBJ1-1; D is perhaps TRBD1 (5 bases). The source of this sequence is a woman aged 40 to 50 in good health and CMV-seropositive. CDR3 sequence (DNA): TGTGCCAGCAGCTTGGTGACAGCTAGGGGCACTGAAGCTTTCTTT. It encodes CASSLVTARGTEAFF.